Listed below are T cell receptor beta chains from one sample, sequenced in a study of shared clonotypes between healthy human individuals. The data were produced by immunoSEQ multiplex PCR, yet TCRdb's version contains in-frame clones alone and is incomplete. The top ten hold about 0.39% of the sample, which has 2 million to 3 million clones, 93% seen once. Sequencing was done on a sample of naive CD4+ T cells from PBMCs. The source is a man younger than 30 in good health. Some clones in this sample may be carry-over from other donors' samples. The CDR3 runs from the conserved cysteine through the conserved F or W. Fields, in order: clone size, V gene, J gene, D gene, CDR3 protein, CDR3 DNA. A D gene is named only where the DNA matches it firmly. Expanded clones get a size class; other rows say once, few or many, or leave the size out.

.,TRBV7-5,TRBJ1-5,.,CARSLLSGRSDSNQPQHF,TGTGCCAGAAGCTTGTTATCGGGTCGATCGGATAGCAATCAGCCCCAGCATTTT
.,TRBV5-1,TRBJ2-1,.,CASRSKNSLGTRNFF,TGCGCCAGCAGGTCAAAGAACTCCCTGGGCACAAGGAACTTCTTC
.,TRBV7-9,TRBJ2-3,TRBD2,CASSTGLAADTQYF,TGTGCCAGCAGCACTGGACTAGCGGCAGATACGCAGTATTTT
.,TRBV5-8,TRBJ2-1,.,CASSLAHYNEQFF,TGTGCCAGCAGCTTGGCTCATTACAATGAGCAGTTCTTC
.,TRBV19,TRBJ1-2,TRBD1,CASSPLEGQGSGYTF,TGTGCCAGTAGTCCTCTTGAGGGACAGGGCTCTGGCTACACCTTC
.,TRBV5-6,TRBJ1-1,.,CASSLRGVEAFF,TGTGCCAGCAGCTTGAGGGGCGTTGAAGCTTTCTTT
.,TRBV5-1,TRBJ1-1,.,CASSLAGSNTEAFF,TGCGCCAGCAGCTTGGCGGGTTCGAACACTGAAGCTTTCTTT
.,TRBV5-1,TRBJ1-4,.,CASSWGDRRASGIEKLFF,TGCGCCAGCAGCTGGGGGGACCGACGCGCGTCGGGTATTGAAAAACTGTTTTTT
few,TRBV18,TRBJ1-5,.,CASSSVNSNQPQHF,TGTGCCAGCTCAAGTGTCAATAGCAATCAGCCCCAGCATTTT
.,TRBV15,TRBJ2-1,TRBD2,CATSRDTSGRDEQFF,TGTGCCACCAGCAGAGATACTAGCGGGAGAGATGAGCAGTTCTTC
.,TRBV18,TRBJ2-7,.,CASSPFIGDVAYEQYF,TGTGCCAGCTCACCATTTATAGGGGACGTGGCCTACGAGCAGTACTTC
.,TRBV18,TRBJ2-7,.,CASSPQKDGTYEQYF,TGTGCCAGCTCACCACAAAAAGACGGTACCTACGAGCAGTACTTC
.,TRBV25-1,TRBJ2-3,.,CASSESWDTQYF,TGTGCCAGCAGTGAAAGTTGGGATACGCAGTATTTT
.,TRBV28,TRBJ2-7,TRBD2,CASSLRREAYEQYF,TGTGCCAGCAGTTTAAGGCGGGAGGCCTACGAGCAGTACTTC
.,TRBV7-6,TRBJ2-3,.,CASSLGVTSTDTQYF,TGTGCCAGCAGCTTAGGCGTAACTAGCACAGATACGCAGTATTTT
.,TRBV9,TRBJ2-7,TRBD2,CASSVGPSGSYEQYF,TGTGCCAGCAGCGTAGGGCCTAGCGGGAGTTACGAGCAGTACTTC
.,TRBV5-4,TRBJ2-2,TRBD1,CASSSRDRNTGELFF,TGTGCCAGCAGCTCCCGGGACAGGAACACCGGGGAGCTGTTTTTT
.,TRBV13,TRBJ2-7,TRBD1,CASSWTGGHEQYF,TGTGCCAGCAGCTGGACAGGGGGCCACGAGCAGTACTTC
.,TRBV11-2,TRBJ2-5,.,CASSLDGRGLETQYF,TGTGCCAGCAGCTTAGATGGACGGGGACTGGAGACCCAGTACTTC
.,TRBV4-1,TRBJ2-3,.,CASSPTGPIPDTQYF,TGCGCCAGCAGCCCTACCGGGCCCATCCCGGATACGCAGTATTTT
once,TRBV7-2,TRBJ2-3,.,CASSPTGATDTQYF,TGTGCCAGCAGCCCAACCGGGGCCACAGATACGCAGTATTTT
once,TRBV20-1,TRBJ2-7,TRBD1,CSAGQAEQYF,TGCAGTGCTGGACAGGCAGAGCAGTACTTC
once,TRBV28,TRBJ2-7,TRBD2,CASSARTSGSYEQYF,TGTGCCAGCAGTGCGCGGACTAGCGGGAGCTACGAGCAGTACTTC
few,TRBV19,TRBJ2-7,.,CASRGLLTYEQYF,TGTGCCAGTAGAGGACTGTTGACCTACGAGCAGTACTTC
.,TRBV19,TRBJ1-2,.,CASSINGGGAGYGYTF,TGTGCCAGTAGTATAAATGGAGGCGGAGCGGGCTATGGCTACACCTTC
.,TRBV5-4,TRBJ2-3,.,CASRSEVSTDTQYF,TGTGCCAGCAGGTCAGAAGTCAGCACAGATACGCAGTATTTT
.,TRBV6-1,TRBJ1-5,.,CASSEGVQAPSNQPQHF,TGTGCCAGCAGTGAAGGGGTGCAGGCGCCTAGCAATCAGCCCCAGCATTTT
.,TRBV28,TRBJ2-3,.,CASKGPQYTDTQYF,TGTGCCAGCAAGGGGCCCCAATACACAGATACGCAGTATTTT
.,TRBV10-3,TRBJ1-2,.,CAIGGGGSSNYGYTF,TGTGCCATCGGGGGCGGTGGCAGCTCTAACTATGGCTACACCTTC
.,TRBV7-3,TRBJ1-1,.,CASSFSVQTEAFF,TGTGCCAGCAGCTTTTCAGTTCAGACTGAAGCTTTCTTT
.,TRBV28,TRBJ2-1,TRBD1,CASSSPLDRGHSYNEQFF,TGTGCCAGCAGTTCTCCGCTGGACAGGGGGCACTCCTACAATGAGCAGTTCTTC
.,TRBV28,TRBJ2-7,.,CASSTSSTASVNEQYF,TGTGCCAGCAGTACATCCTCCACAGCCAGTGTAAACGAGCAGTACTTC
.,TRBV6-6,TRBJ1-1,.,CASSYYGLGTEAFF,TGTGCCAGCAGTTACTACGGTCTGGGGACTGAAGCTTTCTTT
.,TRBV14,TRBJ2-1,TRBD2,CASSQDLLASNEQFF,TGTGCCAGCAGCCAAGATTTACTAGCGTCTAATGAGCAGTTCTTC
.,TRBV9,TRBJ2-5,.,CASSVASGGGETQYF,TGTGCCAGCAGCGTAGCGAGCGGTGGGGGGGAGACCCAGTACTTC
.,TRBV18,TRBJ1-4,.,CASSPRARKYEKLFF,TGTGCCAGCTCACCACGGGCCCGGAAATATGAAAAACTGTTTTTT
.,TRBV7-9,TRBJ2-5,.,CASSPDPGTPLRETQYF,TGTGCCAGCAGCCCTGACCCCGGGACCCCCCTAAGAGAGACCCAGTACTTC
.,TRBV5-4,TRBJ2-2,TRBD2,CASSTGLDGGELFF,TGTGCCAGCAGCACGGGACTAGATGGCGGGGAGCTGTTTTTT
.,TRBV10-1,TRBJ1-1,.,CASSPVRGVDDEAFF,TGCGCCAGCAGCCCGGTGAGGGGGGTTGATGATGAAGCTTTCTTT
.,TRBV7-8,TRBJ1-4,.,CASSSLWAQSTSLGKLFF,TGTGCCAGCAGCTCCCTCTGGGCACAGAGTACCTCCCTTGGAAAACTGTTTTTT
.,TRBV28,TRBJ1-5,.,CASSLANQPQHF,TGTGCCAGCAGTCTAGCTAATCAGCCCCAGCATTTT
.,TRBV9,TRBJ1-5,.,CASSEQDVHQPQHF,TGTGCCAGCAGCGAGCAGGACGTTCATCAGCCCCAGCATTTT
once,TRBV7-9,TRBJ2-3,.,CASSLITDTQYF,TGTGCCAGCAGCTTAATAACAGATACGCAGTATTTT
.,TRBV18,TRBJ2-2,TRBD2,CASSVMTSGSSGELFF,TGTGCCAGCTCAGTGATGACTAGCGGGAGCTCCGGGGAGCTGTTTTTT
.,TRBV11-3,TRBJ2-7,TRBD2,CASSPGQGLAGGEQYF,TGTGCCAGCAGCCCGGGACAGGGACTAGCGGGAGGAGAGCAGTACTTC
.,TRBV30,TRBJ1-2,.,CASAGDGYTF,TGTGCCTCGGCAGGGGATGGCTACACCTTC
.,TRBV18,TRBJ2-7,.,CASSPGRGTEIYEQYF,TGTGCCAGCTCACCAGGGAGGGGGACAGAAATTTACGAGCAGTACTTC
.,TRBV2,TRBJ2-1,.,CASQQGSTGIEQFF,TGTGCCAGCCAACAGGGAAGTACCGGAATTGAGCAGTTCTTC
.,TRBV29-1,TRBJ2-7,TRBD2,CSVEVGGVEQYF,TGCAGCGTTGAAGTGGGGGGGGTCGAGCAGTACTTC